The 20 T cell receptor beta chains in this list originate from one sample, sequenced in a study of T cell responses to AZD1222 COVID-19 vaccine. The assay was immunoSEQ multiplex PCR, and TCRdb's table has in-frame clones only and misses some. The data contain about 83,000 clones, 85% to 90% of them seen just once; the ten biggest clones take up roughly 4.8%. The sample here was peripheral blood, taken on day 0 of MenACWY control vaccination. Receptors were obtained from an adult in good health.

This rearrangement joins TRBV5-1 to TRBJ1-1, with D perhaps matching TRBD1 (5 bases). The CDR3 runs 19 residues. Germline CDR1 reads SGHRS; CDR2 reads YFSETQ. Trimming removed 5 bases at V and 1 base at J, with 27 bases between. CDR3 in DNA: TGCGCCAGCAGGCTAGGAGGGGCTATCCTTTTTGGGGGGAACACTGAAGCTTTCTTT. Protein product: CASRLGGAILFGGNTEAFF.

The CDR3 coding sequence is TGTGCCAGCAGTTTGATCGCCGGGGGGGCCAAAAACATTCAGTACTTC. Its translation is CASSLIAGGAKNIQYF. V and J are TRBV27 and TRBJ2-4; 7 bases align to TRBD2. CDR1 is MNHEY and CDR2 is SMNVEV in the germline V gene (reference sequence). The CDR3 consists of 16 residues. The V gene end was trimmed by 3 bases and the J gene end by 1 base; junction bases not matched to a gene: 6.

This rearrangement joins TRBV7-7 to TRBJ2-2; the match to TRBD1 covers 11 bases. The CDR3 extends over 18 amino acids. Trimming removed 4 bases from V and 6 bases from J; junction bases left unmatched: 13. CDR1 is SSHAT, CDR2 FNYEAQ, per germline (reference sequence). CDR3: CASSSNDPGQGAAGELFF. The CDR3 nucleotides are TGTGCCAGCAGCTCAAACGACCCTGGACAGGGGGCTGCCGGGGAGCTGTTTTTT.

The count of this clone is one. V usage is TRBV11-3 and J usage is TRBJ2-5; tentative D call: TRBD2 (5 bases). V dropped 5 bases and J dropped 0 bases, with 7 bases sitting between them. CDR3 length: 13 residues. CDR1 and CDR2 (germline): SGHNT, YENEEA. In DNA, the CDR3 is TGTGCCAGCAGCCCGGGGTACCAAGAGACCCAGTACTTC. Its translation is CASSPGYQETQYF.

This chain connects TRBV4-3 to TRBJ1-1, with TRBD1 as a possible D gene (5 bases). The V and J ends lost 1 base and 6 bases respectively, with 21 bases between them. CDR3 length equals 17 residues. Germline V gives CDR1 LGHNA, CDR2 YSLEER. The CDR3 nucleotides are TGCGCCAGCAGCCAAGGGACGGGGGTCGGTCCCCTCGCTGAAGCTTTCTTT. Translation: CASSQGTGVGPLAEAFF.

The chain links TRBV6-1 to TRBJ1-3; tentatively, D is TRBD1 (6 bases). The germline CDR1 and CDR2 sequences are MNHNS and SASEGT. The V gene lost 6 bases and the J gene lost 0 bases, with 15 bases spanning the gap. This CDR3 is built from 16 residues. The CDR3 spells CASSEQGPISGNTIYF. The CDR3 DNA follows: TGTGCCAGCAGCGAACAGGGTCCGATCTCTGGAAACACCATATATTTT.

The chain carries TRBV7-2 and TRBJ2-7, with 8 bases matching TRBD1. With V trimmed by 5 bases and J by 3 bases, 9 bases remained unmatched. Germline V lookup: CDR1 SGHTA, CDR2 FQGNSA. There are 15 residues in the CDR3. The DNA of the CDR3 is TGTGCCAGCAGCCGCCTACCGACAGGGGACTACGAGCAGTACTTC. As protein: CASSRLPTGDYEQYF.

Here the CDR3 reads CASSLLDRNEKLFF. The CDR3 DNA reads as TGTGCCAGCAGCTTATTGGATAGAAATGAAAAACTGTTTTTT. The V gene is TRBV5-6, the J gene TRBJ1-4; D is unclear. This CDR3 region has 14 residues. The germline V gene encodes CDR1 SGHDT and CDR2 YYEEEE. Trimming took off 2 bases at V and 5 bases at J, with 10 bases between the two ends. Combining the CDR3 with reference TRBV5-6 and TRBJ1-4 gives the whole variable domain DAGVTQSPTHLIKTRGQQVTLRCSPKSGHDTVSWYQQALGQGPQFIFQYYEEEERQRGNFPDRFSGHQFPNYSSELNVNALLLGDSALYLCASSLLDRNEKLFFGSGTQLSVL.

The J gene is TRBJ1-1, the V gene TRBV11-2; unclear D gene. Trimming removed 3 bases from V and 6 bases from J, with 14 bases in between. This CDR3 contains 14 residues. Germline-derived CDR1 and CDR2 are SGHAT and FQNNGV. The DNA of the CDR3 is TGTGCCAGCAGCTTCTCTGGGAAAGATTCTGAAGCTTTCTTT. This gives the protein CASSFSGKDSEAFF.

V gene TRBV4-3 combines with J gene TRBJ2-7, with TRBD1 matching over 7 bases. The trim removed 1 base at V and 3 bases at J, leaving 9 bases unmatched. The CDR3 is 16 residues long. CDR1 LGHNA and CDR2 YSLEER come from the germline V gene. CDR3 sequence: CASSQARQGLIYEQYF. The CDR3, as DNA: TGCGCCAGCAGCCAAGCACGACAGGGATTGATCTACGAGCAGTACTTC.

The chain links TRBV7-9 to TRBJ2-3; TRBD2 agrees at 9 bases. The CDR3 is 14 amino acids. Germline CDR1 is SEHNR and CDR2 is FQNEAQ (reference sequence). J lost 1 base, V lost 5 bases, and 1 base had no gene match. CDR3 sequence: CASSQREGTDTQYF. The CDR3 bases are TGTGCCAGCAGCCAGCGGGAGGGCACAGATACGCAGTATTTT.

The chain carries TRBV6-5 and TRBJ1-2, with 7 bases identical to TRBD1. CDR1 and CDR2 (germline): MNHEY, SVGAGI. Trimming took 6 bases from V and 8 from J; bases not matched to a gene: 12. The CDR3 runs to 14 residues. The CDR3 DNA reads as TGTGCCAGCAGGTCTCGGGAGGGGGCAAGGGGCTACACCTTC. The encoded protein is CASRSREGARGYTF.

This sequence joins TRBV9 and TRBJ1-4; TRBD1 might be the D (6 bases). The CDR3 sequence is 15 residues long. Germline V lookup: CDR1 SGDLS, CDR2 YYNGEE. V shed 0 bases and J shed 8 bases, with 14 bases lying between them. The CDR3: CASSVGWGREEKLFF. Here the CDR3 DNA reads TGTGCCAGCAGCGTAGGTTGGGGGCGGGAGGAAAAACTGTTTTTT.

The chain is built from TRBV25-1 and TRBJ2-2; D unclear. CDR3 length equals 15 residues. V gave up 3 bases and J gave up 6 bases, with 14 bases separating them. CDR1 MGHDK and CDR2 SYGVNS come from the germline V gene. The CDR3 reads CASSDRVISSGELFF. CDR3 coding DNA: TGTGCCAGCAGTGATCGAGTCATATCGTCCGGGGAGCTGTTTTTT.

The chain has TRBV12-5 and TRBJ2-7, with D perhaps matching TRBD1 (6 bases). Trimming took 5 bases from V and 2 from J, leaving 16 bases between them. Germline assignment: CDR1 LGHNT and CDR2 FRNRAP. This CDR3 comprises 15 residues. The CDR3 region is CASGLTGQITYEQYF. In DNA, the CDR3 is TGTGCTAGTGGTCTAACAGGACAGATTACCTACGAGCAGTACTTC.

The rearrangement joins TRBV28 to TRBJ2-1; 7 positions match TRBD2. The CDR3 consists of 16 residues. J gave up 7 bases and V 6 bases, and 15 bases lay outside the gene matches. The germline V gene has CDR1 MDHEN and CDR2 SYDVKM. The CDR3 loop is CASSHPAGERENEQFF. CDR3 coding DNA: TGTGCCAGCAGCCATCCGGCGGGAGAGAGGGAGAATGAGCAGTTCTTC.

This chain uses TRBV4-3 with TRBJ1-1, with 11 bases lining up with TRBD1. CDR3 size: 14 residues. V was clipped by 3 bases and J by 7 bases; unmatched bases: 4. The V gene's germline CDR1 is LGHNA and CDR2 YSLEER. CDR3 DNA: TGCGCCAGCAGCCAGGCCGGGACAGGGGGTGAAGCTTTCTTT. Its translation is CASSQAGTGGEAFF.

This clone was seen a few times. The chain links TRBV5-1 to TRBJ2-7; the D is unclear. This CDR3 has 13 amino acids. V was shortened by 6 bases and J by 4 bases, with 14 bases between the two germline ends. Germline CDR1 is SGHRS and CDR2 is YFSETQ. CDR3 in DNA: TGCGCCAGCAACCTCGGTAGTCATTACGAGCAGTACTTC. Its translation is CASNLGSHYEQYF.

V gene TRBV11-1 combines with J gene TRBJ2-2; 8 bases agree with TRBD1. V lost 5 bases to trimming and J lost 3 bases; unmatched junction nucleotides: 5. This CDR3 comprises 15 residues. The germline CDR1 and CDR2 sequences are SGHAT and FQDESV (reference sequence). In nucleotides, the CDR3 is TGTGCCAGCAGCCCGGGGACAGGCGACACCGGGGAGCTGTTTTTT. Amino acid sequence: CASSPGTGDTGELFF.

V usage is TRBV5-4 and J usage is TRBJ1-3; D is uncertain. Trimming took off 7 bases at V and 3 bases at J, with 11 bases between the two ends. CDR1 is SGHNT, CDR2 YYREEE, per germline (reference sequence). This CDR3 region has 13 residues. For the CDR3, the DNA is TGTGCCAGCGCTAATCCTGGTGGAAACACCATATATTTT. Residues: CASANPGGNTIYF. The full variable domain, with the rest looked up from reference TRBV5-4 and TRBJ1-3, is ETGVTQSPTHLIKTRGQQVTLRCSSQSGHNTVSWYQQALGQGPQFIFQYYREEENGRGNFPPRFSGLQFPNYSSELNVNALELDDSALYLCASANPGGNTIYFGEGSWLTVV.